The sequence of this TCR beta chain was determined in a study of blood T cells in healthy people across ages (dated by TCRdb to the mid-2010s). In terms of the full investigation: In model experiments, template switching captured roughly one uniquely barcoded TCR beta cDNA molecule for every two T cells. To avoid experimental bias, donors of different ages were randomly spread across the sequencing lanes. Age-related changes in TCR beta repertoire diversity were measured in the study by deep sequencing normalized with unique cDNA molecular identifiers. Four age groups were formed from the donors: young (average 16 years), middle-aged (approximately 41), aged (roughly 59) and long-lived (more than 75). Using the same blood draw, the study looked at two additional independent replicas of 1 million unique cDNA reads for two donors, one aged 18 to 29 and the other aged 80 or older. Broader findings and caveats from the paper: As age increased, observed TCR beta diversity per million T cells dropped in a roughly linear way, and a significant reduction was already evident by age roughly 40. Estimates of total diversity based on one million sequenced T cells were considered lower bounds and underestimates. The percentage of naive T cells measured by flow cytometry correlated strongly with observed TCR beta diversity. Conclusive comparison of naive and antigen-experienced compartments was prevented by the profiling of bulk unsorted PBMCs. The long-lived group showed more naive CD4+ T cells, fewer expanded clones and increased TCR diversity than the aged group, suggesting age selection. The CMV infection status of donors was not known, potentially confounding age-related changes in expanded clonotypes.

The CDR3 runs 16 residues from the cysteine to the phenylalanine. The read is trimmed to its CDR3 DNA, 48 bases read in frame from base 1. Trimming removed 3 bases from V and 1 base from J; the gene matches leave 6 bases unexplained. According to the germline V gene, CDR1 reads MDHEN and CDR2 reads SYDVKM. Systemically healthy Caucasian individuals from Russia, some 38 in total and aged about 6 to 95 years, were included as donors. Around 10 milliliters of peripheral blood were collected from each donor into EDTA-treated Vacutainer tubes. Ficoll-Paque density-gradient centrifugation was used to isolate PBMCs, with at least 6.5 million per sample. Total RNA, at least 6 micrograms per sample, was extracted from PBMCs with Trizol reagent. The percentages of naive CD45RAhigh/CD27high T cells were determined by flow cytometry on a PBMC aliquot from every donor. Library preparation employed 5' RACE. For sequencing, an Illumina HiSeq 2500 was employed. The second PCR ran for about 6 to 12 cycles and used a J-beta primer mix along with a sample-barcoded 5' primer. A template-switch 5' adaptor carrying 12 random nucleotides introduced a unique molecular identifier onto each TCR beta cDNA molecule. Each sample yielded at least 3 million CDR3-containing paired-end reads. All of the RNA was converted into first-strand cDNA using the Mint cDNA synthesis kit, with a TRBC-specific oligonucleotide serving as the primer. After uracil-DNA glycosylase treatment, a first 18-cycle PCR used universal primers M1SS and BC2_uni_R on all cDNA. For the original study's pipeline: Normalization of each sample was performed by random selection of 1 million high-quality reads, each carrying a distinct molecular identifier. Instead of being binned into consensus sequences, reads with shared molecular identifiers were discarded. MiTCR, with a Q25 quality threshold and the strictest error-elimination algorithm, was used for CDR3 identification, clonotype clustering and error correction. Lower-bound total TCR beta diversity was estimated with a nonparametric unseen species model using Euler transformation. TCRdb itself trimmed the public reads at Q25 with fastp, ran MiXCR and retained productive beta chains. Each record represents a unique CDR3 protein, reported with the most common genes and DNA among its rows. The V and J calls here are based on TCRdb, not the publication. This sample is represented by about 760,000 distinct CDR3 sequences; about 56% of them were singletons. The ten top clones hold more than 25% of the sample.

Comment on this clonotype: It lacks a known antigen. One base away there is no much larger clone; base qualities are not given.

Specimen: blood. Here the chain combines TRBV28 and TRBJ2-5, with TRBD1 matching 9 junction bases. This clonotype was obtained from a man in his forties in good health. The bases read TGTGCCAGCAGTTTGGTGGGACAGGGACTCCAAGAGACCCAGTACTTC. It translates to CASSLVGQGLQETQYF. With the rest looked up from the reference TRBV28 and TRBJ2-5 genes rather than sequenced, the full variable domain is DVKVTQSSRYLVKRTGEKVFLECVQDMDHENMFWYRQDPGLGLRLIYFSYDVKMKEKGDIPEGYSVSREKKERFSLILESASTNQTSMYLCASSLVGQGLQETQYFGPGTRLLVL.